This T cell receptor (beta chain) was retrieved from a study of graft-versus-host responses after intestinal transplantation. Study context: Recipients received multivisceral, liver-intestinal, or isolated intestinal transplants. General study findings and limits: Patients with graft-donor T cell macrochimerism had high graft-versus-host to host-versus-graft clonal ratios in allografts. Peak circulating GvH clone levels tracked with early post-transplant HvG declines. GvH clonotypes were identified within recipient marrow, with a subset emerging first in ileum or blood.

V lost 4 bases and J 7 bases, leaving 17 bases between the germline ends. The germline V gene encodes CDR1 LGHNA and CDR2 YNFKEQ. This CDR3 contains 15 residues. As to this clone: Antigen: not known.

Here immunoSEQ multiplex PCR was the method, and the copy in TCRdb shows in-frame clones only, minus some. The data show 41,000 or so clones, about 95% seen once. The genes are TRBV4-2 and TRBJ2-1; no definite D call. The sample was unstimulated CD8+ T cells sorted from spleen or lymph node cells, taken before transplant. The receptor comes from a human donor who was the organ donor for an intestinal transplant. The CDR3: CASSPLFDNRNEQFF. The CDR3 coding sequence is TGTGCCAGCAGCCCCTTGTTCGACAACAGAAATGAGCAGTTCTTC.